This passage covers 7 T cell receptor beta chains from one sample sequenced in a study of blood T cell repertoires in COVID-19. The table came from immunoSEQ multiplex PCR; TCRdb's copy has only in-frame clones and leaves some out. The table lists around 100,000 clones, roughly four fifths of them singletons. The sample consisted of peripheral blood. Receptors originate from a man aged 70-80 years with active or convalescent COVID-19.

V and J are TRBV19 and TRBJ1-4; perhaps TRBD1 as D (6 bases). V lost 4 bases to trimming and J lost 7 bases, with 16 bases between them. CDR3 length: 15 residues. Per germline, CDR1 LNHDA and CDR2 SQIVND (reference sequence). DNA of the CDR3: TGTGCCAGTAGTACCCTAACAGGGTTAGTTGAAAAACTGTTTTTT. It yields the protein CASSTLTGLVEKLFF.

The chain uses TRBV18 and TRBJ2-3; 9 bases line up with TRBD1. CDR1 KGHSH and CDR2 LQKENI come from the germline V gene. V shed 3 bases, J shed 4 bases, and the junction held 2 bases outside the gene matches. This CDR3 region has 14 residues. In DNA form, the CDR3 reads TGTGCCAGCTCACCGGGACAGGGCCCAGATACGCAGTATTTT. Translating it yields CASSPGQGPDTQYF.

CDR3 nucleotides: TGTGCCAGCAGCTTATCCCACAGTCTTAACACTGAAGCTTTCTTT. Translated, it gives CASSLSHSLNTEAFF. The genes are TRBV7-8 and TRBJ1-1; D is undetermined. The germline V gene has CDR1 SGHVS and CDR2 FQNEAQ. Trimming cost V 2 bases and J 2 bases, with 12 bases left between them. There are 15 residues in the CDR3.

The CDR3 region is CASSSGGADEQFF. Here the CDR3 DNA reads TGTGCCAGCAGCTCGGGGGGAGCCGATGAGCAGTTCTTC. This chain joins TRBV7-3 and TRBJ2-1, with TRBD2 matching over 7 bases. The CDR3 contains 13 residues. The V gene end was trimmed by 4 bases and the J gene end by 8 bases; junction bases not matched to a gene: 5. Germline CDR1 is SGHTA and CDR2 is FQGTGA.

The table lists this clone with a few counts. The rearrangement joins TRBV2 to TRBJ1-5; 8 nucleotides match TRBD1. The length of the CDR3 is 15 residues. Germline CDR1 and CDR2: SNHLY and FYNNEI. The ends lost 6 bases at V and 7 bases at J; junction bases unmatched: 11. The CDR3, as DNA: TGTGCCAGCAGGATCCGACAGGGGCAGGAACAGCCCCAGCATTTT. Translation: CASRIRQGQEQPQHF. Drawing the rest from reference TRBV2 and TRBJ1-5, the complete variable domain is EPEVTQTPSHQVTQMGQEVILRCVPISNHLYFYWYRQILGQKVEFLVSFYNNEISEKSEIFDDQFSVERPDGSNFTLKIRSTKLEDSAMYFCASRIRQGQEQPQHFGDGTRLSIL.

The chain uses TRBV9 and TRBJ2-1; D not resolved. With 6 bases removed from V and 0 bases from J, the gap between germline ends came to 13 bases. This CDR3 has 15 amino acids. Germline V CDR1 and CDR2: SGDLS, YYNGEE. The CDR3 nucleotides read TGTGCCAGCACCCTAATAGATCCCTCCTACAATGAGCAGTTCTTC. This encodes CASTLIDPSYNEQFF.

This rearrangement joins TRBV7-9 to TRBJ1-2; TRBD1 aligns across 8 bases. The trim removed 5 bases at V and 4 bases at J, leaving 15 bases unmatched. The germline V gene has CDR1 SEHNR and CDR2 FQNEAQ (reference sequence). The CDR3 is 17 residues long. CDR3 loop: CASSQGSGGARSYGYTF. The CDR3 DNA reads as TGTGCCAGCAGCCAAGGTTCAGGGGGCGCGAGGAGCTATGGCTACACCTTC.